The 19 T cell receptor beta chains reported below all come from one sample, sequenced in a study of CD8+ T cells in alopecia areata. TCR sequencing used cDNA made by reverse transcription of extracted RNA. Sequenced by immunoSEQ multiplex PCR; TCRdb stores in-frame clones only, minus some. The sample offers some 110,000 clones and no singletons, the top ten holding 15% to 20%. Sequences were obtained from lesional skin. These receptor sequences come from a C3H/HeJ mouse with alopecia areata. The strain bears MHC haplotype H2-k.

There are a few counts of this clone. Genes and germline are mouse. The sequence runs out 4 residues before the end of the CDR3; the remainder is reconstructed from the germline J gene. The rearrangement links TRBV1 to TRBJ2-4, with D maybe TRBD1 (5 bases). CDR3 size: 15 residues. The germline V gene has CDR1 NSQYPW and CDR2 LRSPGD (reference sequence). The germline V and J ends were trimmed by 3 bases and 0 bases, with 10 bases remaining between them. The covered CDR3 bases are TGCACCTGCAGTGCCGGCAGGGCTAGTCAAAAC. Translated, it gives CTCSAGRASQN. From start to end, the CDR3 is CTCSAGRASQNTLYF.

This clone has only a few counts. Gene names follow the mouse nomenclature. The read falls 4 residues short of the CDR3 end, and the missing part is taken from the germline J gene. The V and J genes are TRBV1 and TRBJ2-2; TRBD2 is a possible D gene (6 bases). V dropped 4 bases and J dropped 2 bases, with 11 bases sitting between them. The germline V gene encodes CDR1 NSQYPW and CDR2 LRSPGD (reference sequence). There are 15 residues in the CDR3. CDR3 protein: CTCSERLVNTGQLYF. CDR3 bases read: TGCACCTGCAGTGAGAGACTGGTTAACACCGGG.

About this clone itself: Mouse names are used for the genes. The observed sequence ends 4 residues before the CDR3 terminus, with the missing tail filled in from the germline J gene. This chain joins TRBV13-3 and TRBJ2-1; 7 bases fit TRBD1. The CDR3 loop spans 15 amino acids. Per the germline V gene, CDR1 is NNHDY and CDR2 is SYVADS. With 4 bases clipped from V and 1 base from J, the junction kept 5 bases outside the gene matches. CDR3 DNA (partial): TGTGCCAGCAGTTACAGGGGTGGAAACTATGCT. Encoded protein: CASSYRGGNYA. The entire CDR3 reads CASSYRGGNYAEQFF.

Remarks on this clone: The gene symbols are mouse symbols. The read ends 4 residues early relative to the CDR3; the germline J gene fills the gap. The chain joins TRBV13-1 to TRBJ2-5; 7 positions match TRBD2. The CDR3 extends over 17 amino acids. CDR1 and CDR2 (germline): NSHNY, SYGAGN. J was trimmed by 0 bases and V by 4 bases; bases with no gene match: 11. The CDR3 spells CASSPLGDPFNQDTQYF. The sequenced CDR3 bases are TGTGCCAGCAGTCCTCTGGGGGACCCGTTTAACCAAGAC.

This clone was counted only a few times. At residue 11, TCRdb's protein disagrees with the DNA translation; the protein shown here derives from the DNA. The genes and germline here are from mouse. The read ends 3 residues early relative to the CDR3; the germline J gene fills the gap. The chain combines TRBV13-1 with TRBJ1-6; the match to TRBD1 covers 7 bases. TRBJ1-6 is an ORF, with its function uncertain. CDR3 length: 14 residues. V gave up 3 bases and J gave up 7 bases; unmatched junction bases: 4. The germline CDR1 and CDR2 sequences are NSHNY and SYGAGN. CDR3: CASSAQGWNSPLYF. The CDR3 DNA, read in part, is TGTGCCAGCAGTGCACAGGGGTGGAATTCGCCC.

This clone has just a few counts. The listed genes are named as in mouse. The CDR3 is cut off 4 residues early in the read; its end comes from the germline J gene. The chain couples TRBV1 to TRBJ2-1; tentatively, D is TRBD1 (5 bases). Germline CDR1 reads NSQYPW; CDR2 reads LRSPGD (reference sequence). The CDR3 extends over 14 amino acids. The sequenced part of the CDR3 DNA is TGCACCTGCAGTGCAGATACAGGTGGGGCT. Translated: CTCSADTGGA. The full CDR3 is CTCSADTGGAEQFF.

Note on this clone: Each gene name is a mouse one. From the germline J gene comes the end of the CDR3, since the read stops 4 residues before it. The rearrangement links TRBV13-3 to TRBJ2-4, with D perhaps matching TRBD2 (6 bases). Germline CDR1 is NNHDY and CDR2 is SYVADS. The CDR3 runs 14 residues. The sequenced part of the CDR3 DNA is TGTGCCAGCAGTGACAGCTGGGGCGAAAAC. Residues: CASSDSWGEN. The entire CDR3 sequence reads CASSDSWGENTLYF.

In the case of this clone: Here the gene names and germline are mouse. The CDR3 DNA, read in part, is TGCACCTGCAGTGCAGATAACCGGGACAGGACGAACGAA. It translates to CTCSADNRDRTNE. The entire CDR3 protein is CTCSADNRDRTNERLFF. The V and J genes are TRBV1 and TRBJ1-4; 8 positions match TRBD1. The CDR3 goes on 4 residues after the read ends, and that part is filled in from the germline J gene. The germline V gene has CDR1 NSQYPW and CDR2 LRSPGD (reference sequence). The CDR3 loop spans 17 amino acids. Trimming at V came to 0 bases and at J to 5 bases, leaving 8 bases not matched to a gene.

For this clone: The genes are named according to mouse. The read falls 4 residues short of the CDR3 end, and the missing part is taken from the germline J gene. The chain carries TRBV13-1 and TRBJ2-3; 9 nucleotides line up with TRBD2. V shed 0 bases and J 0 bases; nucleotides not matched to a gene: 2. Germline V gene sequence: CDR1 NSHNY, CDR2 SYGAGN. The CDR3 has 16 amino acids. This CDR3 is CASSDADWGSAETLYF. The sequenced CDR3 bases are TGTGCCAGCAGTGATGCCGACTGGGGGAGTGCAGAA.

This clone was observed a handful of times. Genes and germline are mouse. Read coverage stops 4 residues before the CDR3 terminus; the germline J gene supplies the remainder. The rearrangement links TRBV1 to TRBJ1-4; perhaps TRBD1 as D (5 bases). The germline V gene encodes CDR1 NSQYPW and CDR2 LRSPGD (reference sequence). CDR3 length equals 16 residues. Deletions cut 0 bases from V and 0 bases from J, with 8 bases between. Incomplete CDR3 DNA: TGCACCTGCAGTGCAGATCGGACACTTTCCAACGAA. Translation: CTCSADRTLSNE. The entire CDR3 protein reads CTCSADRTLSNERLFF.

Worth noting for this clone: Mouse names are used for the genes. The read terminates 4 residues before the CDR3 end, so the remaining end is supplied by the germline J gene. This chain uses TRBV19 with TRBJ2-7, with D perhaps assigned TRBD1 or TRBD2 (5 bases each). The CDR3 has 14 residues. The germline V gene has CDR1 FNHDT and CDR2 SITEND (reference sequence). Between the trimmed V and J ends, which lost 0 bases and 3 bases, there was a span of 10 bases. The CDR3 region is CASSIGGGNYEQYF. CDR3 DNA (partial): TGTGCCAGCAGTATAGGGGGCGGCAACTAT.

This clone appeared a few times. The protein listed by TCRdb differs at residue 13 from the translated DNA, so the DNA translation is shown. Gene and germline names: mouse. The read falls 3 residues short of the CDR3 end, and the missing part is taken from the germline J gene. The rearrangement joins TRBV13-3 to TRBJ1-6; D not resolved. TRBJ1-6 qualifies as an ORF whose function is uncertain. Germline CDR1 and CDR2: NNHDY and SYVADS. Trimming cost V 0 bases and J 3 bases, with 10 bases left between them. This CDR3 region has 16 residues. CDR3 bases read: TGTGCCAGCAGTGATGCAGGAGACAACTATAATTCGCCC. Translation gives CASSDAGDNYNSP. The whole CDR3 sequence is CASSDAGDNYNSPLYF.

As regards this clone: Gene names refer to mouse genes. The read ends 4 residues early relative to the CDR3; the germline J gene fills the gap. The chain has TRBV17 and TRBJ1-4; 7 nucleotides line up with TRBD1. Germline CDR1 reads MNHDT; CDR2 reads YYDKIL. The CDR3 has 16 residues. The V and J ends lost 6 bases and 0 bases, in that order; junction bases with no gene match: 7. The sequenced CDR3 bases are TGTGCTAGCAGCAGGGACAGTCCTTTTTCCAACGAA. Translation gives CASSRDSPFSNE. The entire CDR3 reads CASSRDSPFSNERLFF.

This clone was seen a few times. All gene names here are mouse names. The sequenced part of the CDR3 DNA is TGTGCCAGCAGTATTTCTGGGGGGAACCAAGAC. Encoded protein: CASSISGGNQD. Given in full, the CDR3 is CASSISGGNQDTQYF. The rearrangement joins TRBV19 to TRBJ2-5; 8 bases fit TRBD2. The read falls 4 residues short of the CDR3 end, and the missing part is taken from the germline J gene. CDR1 is FNHDT, CDR2 SITEND, per germline (reference sequence). V was pared by 2 bases and J by 0 bases, with 2 bases of the junction left unmatched. The CDR3 spans 15 residues.

Regarding this clone: Gene names and germline refer to mouse. The sequenced part of the CDR3 DNA is TGTGCCAGCAGCTCGGGACAGGGGTTCCCT. It translates to CASSSGQGFP. The whole CDR3 region reads CASSSGQGFPEQFF. This chain links TRBV3 with TRBJ2-1, with TRBD1 identical over 10 bases. Sequencing ends 4 residues short of the CDR3 end; the germline J gene provides the rest. The CDR3 is 14 amino acids. The germline gives CDR1 SNHLY, CDR2 FYNGKV (reference sequence).

As to this clone: A mismatch at residue 13 separates the TCRdb protein from the translated DNA, so the protein presented here was translated from the DNA. The gene symbols are mouse symbols. The read is 3 residues too short to cover the CDR3 end, so that end is filled in from the germline J gene. This sequence joins TRBV13-1 and TRBJ1-3; the match to TRBD1 covers 8 bases. This CDR3 spans 16 amino acids. Germline CDR1 and CDR2: NSHNY and SYGAGN. With 0 bases clipped from V and 0 bases from J, the junction kept 2 bases outside the gene matches. CDR3 in amino acids: CASSDVQGGSGNTLYF. CDR3 DNA (partial): TGTGCCAGCAGTGATGTACAGGGGGGTTCTGGAAATACG.

As concerns this clone: Gene labels here are mouse ones. The read terminates 4 residues ahead of where the CDR3 ends, so the germline J gene completes it. This chain joins TRBV13-1 and TRBJ1-4; D might be TRBD1 (5 bases). Trimming shortened V by 2 bases and J by 4 bases, and 9 bases separated the two germline ends. This CDR3 comprises 14 residues. Germline values: CDR1 NSHNY, CDR2 SYGAGN. CDR3 DNA (partial): TGTGCCAGCAGTGAACCAGGGATCAACGAA. It encodes CASSEPGINE. In full, the CDR3 is CASSEPGINERLFF.

As regards this clone: A much larger clone differs by one base, so this may be a read error. Gene names are mouse gene names. The sequence runs out 4 residues before the end of the CDR3; the remainder is reconstructed from the germline J gene. This chain uses TRBV13-1 with TRBJ2-5; D is undetermined. This CDR3 contains 13 residues. The germline V gene encodes CDR1 NSHNY and CDR2 SYGAGN. Trimming left V 2 bases short and J 2 bases short, with 6 bases between. The covered CDR3 bases are TGTGCCAGCAGTGACAAATTCCAAGAC. It yields the protein CASSDKFQD. The whole CDR3 sequence reads CASSDKFQDTQYF.

As concerns this clone: Mouse gene names apply. The CDR3 end lies 4 residues beyond the end of the read and is filled in from the germline J gene. The rearrangement links TRBV13-3 to TRBJ2-5; possibly TRBD1 for D (5 bases). CDR3 length equals 14 residues. CDR1 is NNHDY, CDR2 SYVADS, per germline. Trimming pared 5 bases from V and 0 bases from J, leaving 10 bases between. This CDR3 reads CASSQGNNQDTQYF. The covered CDR3 bases are TGTGCCAGCAGCCAGGGAAATAACCAAGAC.